The 27 T cell receptor beta chains below all came from one sample that was sequenced in a study of shared clonotypes between healthy human individuals. Clones were sequenced by immunoSEQ multiplex PCR, and TCRdb holds only the in-frame ones, with some missing. Of 1.4 million or so clones in the sample, 98% were seen once. Sequenced: naive CD4+ T cells sorted from blood. As for subset: CD45RA+ positively selected. These receptors all come from a man younger than 45 in good health.

The chain combines TRBV9 with TRBJ2-1, with a tentative D call TRBD2 (5 bases). Trimming took 3 bases from V and 0 from J, leaving 10 bases between them. The CDR3 has 15 residues. Germline values: CDR1 SGDLS, CDR2 YYNGEE. The CDR3 DNA reads TGTGCCAGCAGCGGGGAGATAAGCTCCTACAATGAGCAGTTCTTC. It is translated as CASSGEISSYNEQFF.

This chain joins TRBV7-2 and TRBJ1-2; TRBD1 agrees at 11 bases. The CDR3 consists of 14 residues. V gave up 4 bases and J gave up 7 bases; unmatched junction bases: 5. Germline CDR1 reads SGHTA; CDR2 reads FQGNSA. DNA for the CDR3: TGTGCCAGCAGCTCCGTGGGACAGGGGGGTGGCTACACCTTC. This translates into CASSSVGQGGGYTF.

CDR3 nucleotide sequence: TGTGCCAGTAGCTTTGGAGGAAGAGGCAATCAGCCCCAGCATTTT. Translated, it gives CASSFGGRGNQPQHF. This chain uses TRBV19 with TRBJ1-5; D call uncertain. CDR3 length: 15 amino acids. Germline CDR1 LNHDA, CDR2 SQIVND (reference sequence). Trimming shortened V by 6 bases and J by 2 bases, and 14 bases separated the two germline ends.

The chain joins TRBV25-1 to TRBJ2-2; 10 nucleotides line up with TRBD2. The CDR3 is made up of 14 amino acids. Per germline, CDR1 MGHDK and CDR2 SYGVNS. Germline trimming cut 5 bases from V and 5 bases from J; bases unmatched to any gene: 2. The CDR3 DNA is TGTGCCAGCAGTCAACTAGCGGGGACCGGGGAGCTGTTTTTT. It translates to CASSQLAGTGELFF.

The chain has TRBV7-9 and TRBJ2-7, with a possible D match to TRBD2 (5 bases). The CDR3 sequence is 14 residues long. Germline V CDR1 and CDR2: SEHNR, FQNEAQ (reference sequence). The V gene lost 5 bases and the J gene lost 1 base, with 12 bases spanning the gap. Written as DNA, the CDR3 is TGTGCCAGCAGCCAGAGCGGAGCATCCTACGAGCAGTACTTC. It encodes CASSQSGASYEQYF.

This sequence joins TRBV18 and TRBJ2-7; 9 bases fit TRBD1. The length of the CDR3 is 14 residues. Trimming removed 3 bases from V and 6 bases from J; junction bases left unmatched: 6. CDR1 and CDR2 from the germline V gene are KGHSH and LQKENI. The CDR3 DNA sequence: TGTGCCAGCTCACCTACAGGGGGCAAAGGCGAGCAGTACTTC. This encodes CASSPTGGKGEQYF.

The chain couples TRBV28 to TRBJ1-5, with D perhaps matching TRBD1 (5 bases). Germline CDR1 is MDHEN and CDR2 is SYDVKM. The germline V and J ends were trimmed by 4 bases and 8 bases, with 18 bases remaining between them. CDR3 length: 15 amino acids. DNA of the CDR3: TGTGCCAGCAGTTATAGGTCGGGGGTCCAAGAGCCCCAGCATTTT. This translates into CASSYRSGVQEPQHF.

V gene TRBV5-1 combines with J gene TRBJ1-1; D gene unclear. Germline V CDR1 and CDR2: SGHRS, YFSETQ. The CDR3 extends over 13 amino acids. Trimming took off 4 bases at V and 1 base at J, with 8 bases between the two ends. The CDR3 reads CASSRGGNTEAFF. The CDR3 region has the DNA TGCGCCAGCAGCCGGGGAGGGAACACTGAAGCTTTCTTT.

Comment on this clone: Sequence at one end of the junction differs from germline and may be a read error. The chain links TRBV6-1 to TRBJ2-4; TRBD1 matches at 9 bases. The germline gives CDR1 MNHNS, CDR2 SASEGT. This CDR3 has 15 residues. The CDR3 bases are TGTGCCAGCAGTGATGAACAGGGGGCCAGAAACATTCAGTACTTC. This encodes CASSDEQGARNIQYF.

This chain connects TRBV5-8 to TRBJ2-1; D not resolved. The CDR3 runs to 12 residues. Trimming shortened V by 2 bases and J by 7 bases, and 7 bases separated the two germline ends. The germline V gene encodes CDR1 SGHTS and CDR2 YDEGEE. This chain's CDR3 is CASSLRANEQFF. CDR3 sequence (DNA): TGTGCCAGCAGCTTACGAGCGAATGAGCAGTTCTTC.

The CDR3 is CASSPTSLAGGEQYF. In DNA, the CDR3 is TGTGCCAGCAGTCCCACCTCGCTAGCGGGAGGCGAGCAGTACTTC. The rearrangement links TRBV6-5 to TRBJ2-7; 11 bases are a match to TRBD2. Per the germline V gene, CDR1 is MNHEY and CDR2 is SVGAGI. The CDR3 sequence is 15 residues long. V lost 5 bases and J lost 6; bases outside the gene matches: 9.

The V and J genes are TRBV28 and TRBJ2-7; TRBD1 matches 9 bases. The CDR3 runs 15 residues. Germline V gives CDR1 MDHEN, CDR2 SYDVKM. The V gene end was trimmed by 1 base and the J gene end by 5 bases; junction bases not matched to a gene: 6. CDR3 sequence: CASSLYRDRAHEQYF. The CDR3, as DNA: TGTGCCAGCAGTTTATACCGGGACAGGGCCCACGAGCAGTACTTC.

This chain links TRBV11-3 with TRBJ2-2, with 7 bases fitting TRBD1. The germline V gene encodes CDR1 SGHNT and CDR2 YENEEA. The ends lost 5 bases at V and 4 bases at J; junction bases unmatched: 7. CDR3 length: 15 amino acids. CDR3 amino acids: CASSPTGTSTGELFF. CDR3 nucleotide sequence: TGTGCCAGCAGCCCGACAGGGACAAGCACCGGGGAGCTGTTTTTT.

V usage is TRBV29-1 and J usage is TRBJ1-1; TRBD1 is a possible D gene (6 bases). The CDR3 sequence is 13 residues long. Germline loops: CDR1 SQVTM, CDR2 ANQGSEA. The ends were cut back, 5 bases at V and 8 bases at J, with 18 bases in the middle. In DNA form, the CDR3 reads TGCAGCGTTACCGGACAGTGGCGAGGGGAAGCTTTCTTT. Amino acids: CSVTGQWRGEAFF.

The rearrangement joins TRBV7-1 to TRBJ2-1; D is unclear. TRBV7-1 is filed as an ORF, its function uncertain. Trimming pared 4 bases from V and 6 bases from J, leaving 7 bases between. This CDR3 contains 12 residues. The CDR3 here is CASSLPFNEQFF. The CDR3 coding sequence is TGTGCCAGCAGCTTACCCTTCAATGAGCAGTTCTTC.

The chain carries TRBV28 and TRBJ1-5; possible D gene TRBD1, 6 bases. V lost 5 bases, J lost 5 bases, and 13 bases lay in between. Germline values: CDR1 MDHEN, CDR2 SYDVKM. The CDR3 has 14 residues. CDR3 amino acids: CASSEGQLYQPQHF. CDR3 sequence (DNA): TGTGCCAGCAGTGAGGGACAACTCTATCAGCCCCAGCATTTT.

A word on this clone: The sample contains more than one DNA sequence encoding this CDR3. V gene TRBV5-1 combines with J gene TRBJ2-7; a weak D match, TRBD2 (6 bases). The germline gives CDR1 SGHRS, CDR2 YFSETQ. The CDR3 contains 13 residues. V was trimmed by 0 bases and J by 6 bases, leaving 10 bases between them. The CDR3 DNA is TGCGCCAGCAGCTTGGTTCCGGAGGGCGAGCAGTACTTC. Amino acids: CASSLVPEGEQYF.

The V gene is TRBV5-1, the J gene TRBJ1-1; TRBD1 might be the D (5 bases). V was trimmed by 4 bases and J by 5 bases, leaving 18 bases between them. Germline-derived CDR1 and CDR2 are SGHRS and YFSETQ. This CDR3 comprises 15 residues. CDR3 nucleotide sequence: TGCGCCAGCAGCGACGTCCGGGACGGGTATACTGAAGCTTTCTTT. Translated: CASSDVRDGYTEAFF.

This sequence joins TRBV6-1 and TRBJ2-7; 10 nucleotides agree with TRBD2. The CDR3 is made up of 13 amino acids. The ends lost 7 bases at V and 5 bases at J; junction bases unmatched: 5. Germline V gives CDR1 MNHNS, CDR2 SASEGT. The CDR3 loop reads CASMVAGGNEQYF. The CDR3 DNA follows: TGTGCCAGCATGGTAGCGGGAGGAAACGAGCAGTACTTC.

The gene calls are TRBV7-2 and TRBJ2-1; tentatively, D is TRBD2 (6 bases). Germline-derived CDR1 and CDR2 are SGHTA and FQGNSA. V shed 2 bases and J shed 2 bases, with 7 bases lying between them. This CDR3 is built from 14 residues. CDR3 in amino acids: CASSLLATYNEQFF. The CDR3 region has the DNA TGTGCCAGCAGCTTACTAGCGACCTACAATGAGCAGTTCTTC.

The CDR3 nucleotides are TGTGCCAGCACACCGGGCAACTCTGGAAACACCATATATTTT. It translates to CASTPGNSGNTIYF. The chain links TRBV7-8 to TRBJ1-3, with D unresolved. CDR3 size: 14 residues. Per the germline V gene, CDR1 is SGHVS and CDR2 is FQNEAQ. V lost 7 bases to trimming and J lost 0 bases, with 10 bases between them.

This chain connects TRBV5-1 to TRBJ1-4, with unresolved D. This CDR3 is 17 amino acids long. In germline, CDR1 is SGHRS, CDR2 YFSETQ. V lost 7 bases, J lost 0 bases, and 19 bases lay in between. CDR3 DNA: TGCGCCAGCGGAAAGGCGCCCGGACTTGCAACTAATGAAAAACTGTTTTTT. It specifies CASGKAPGLATNEKLFF. Based on the CDR3 plus reference TRBV5-1 and TRBJ1-4, the full variable domain is KAGVTQTPRYLIKTRGQQVTLSCSPISGHRSVSWYQQTPGQGLQFLFEYFSETQRNKGNFPGRFSGRQFSNSRSEMNVSTLELGDSALYLCASGKAPGLATNEKLFFGSGTQLSVL.

The chain joins TRBV28 to TRBJ2-2; 12 bases fit TRBD2. The V segment lost 6 bases and the J segment 1 base; nucleotides outside the gene matches: 6. The CDR3 has 17 residues. Germline lookup yields CDR1 MDHEN and CDR2 SYDVKM. The CDR3 region is CASSRQTSGRNTGELFF. The CDR3 DNA is TGTGCCAGCAGCCGCCAGACTAGCGGGAGGAACACCGGGGAGCTGTTTTTT.

This chain connects TRBV4-1 to TRBJ1-1; a possible D gene is TRBD1 (6 bases). Germline V gene data show CDR1 as MGHRA and CDR2 as YSYEKL. CDR3 length equals 16 residues. Trimming shortened V by 0 bases and J by 1 base, and 12 bases separated the two germline ends. The CDR3 region is CASSQDPGAANTEAFF. CDR3 DNA sequence: TGCGCCAGCAGCCAAGACCCAGGGGCGGCGAACACTGAAGCTTTCTTT.

This clone was detected once. The sample contains more than one DNA sequence encoding this CDR3. The chain has TRBV5-1 and TRBJ2-5; tentatively, D is TRBD1 (6 bases). The V gene lost 0 bases and the J gene lost 1 base, with 10 bases spanning the gap. The CDR3 consists of 15 residues. Germline lookup yields CDR1 SGHRS and CDR2 YFSETQ. CDR3: CASSLAGTPQETQYF. For the CDR3, the DNA is TGCGCCAGCAGCTTGGCCGGGACACCCCAAGAGACCCAGTACTTC.

The chain combines TRBV18 with TRBJ1-1, with TRBD1 as a possible D gene (5 bases). The germline V gene encodes CDR1 KGHSH and CDR2 LQKENI. The V end lost 1 base, the J end lost 4 bases, and 7 bases lay between the germline ends. The CDR3 contains 13 residues. CDR3 protein: CASSPLGRTEAFF. The CDR3 region has the DNA TGTGCCAGCTCACCACTGGGACGCACTGAAGCTTTCTTT.

This rearrangement joins TRBV11-2 to TRBJ2-3, with D perhaps TRBD1 (6 bases). The CDR3 is 16 amino acids. The ends were cut back, 1 base at V and 7 bases at J, with 18 bases in the middle. The germline gives CDR1 SGHAT, CDR2 FQNNGV. CDR3: CASSLVAGTSRNTQYF. DNA for the CDR3: TGTGCCAGCAGCTTAGTCGCCGGGACAAGTAGAAATACGCAGTATTTT. Full variable domain (outside the CDR3, taken from reference TRBV11-2 and TRBJ2-3): EAGVAQSPRYKIIEKRQSVAFWCNPISGHATLYWYQQILGQGPKLLIQFQNNGVVDDSQLPKDRFSAERLKGVDSTLKIQPAKLEDSAVYLCASSLVAGTSRNTQYFGPGTRLTVL.